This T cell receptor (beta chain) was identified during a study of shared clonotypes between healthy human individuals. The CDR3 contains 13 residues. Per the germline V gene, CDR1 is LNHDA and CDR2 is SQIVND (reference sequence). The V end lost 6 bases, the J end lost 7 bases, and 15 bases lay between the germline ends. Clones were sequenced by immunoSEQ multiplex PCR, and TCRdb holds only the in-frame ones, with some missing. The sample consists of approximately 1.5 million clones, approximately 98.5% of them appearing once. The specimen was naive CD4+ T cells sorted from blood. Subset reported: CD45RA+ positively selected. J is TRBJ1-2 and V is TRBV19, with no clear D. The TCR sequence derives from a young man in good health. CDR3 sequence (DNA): TGTGCCAGTAGAAACGCGGGTTCTAGTGGCTACACCTTC. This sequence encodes CASRNAGSSGYTF.